The 30 T cell receptor beta chains reported below all come from one sample, sequenced in a study of beta chain features in type 1 diabetes. As every portion of the isolated RNA was reverse transcribed, the sequencing read expressed TCRB transcripts. Assay used: immunoSEQ multiplex PCR; TCRdb lists only in-frame clones, some missing. Altogether about 180,000 clones are present, about an eighth being singletons, with the ten largest covering 0.6% to 0.8%. Sequencing was done on a sample of central memory CD4+ T cells from blood. Receptor source: a woman aged 18-29 years in good health.

The table lists this clone with a few counts. The J gene is TRBJ1-1, the V gene TRBV18; D unresolved. The CDR3 totals 14 residues. V shed 4 bases and J shed 1 base, with 10 bases lying between them. CDR1 is KGHSH, CDR2 LQKENI, per germline. The CDR3: CASSLGRGNTEAFF. In nucleotides, the CDR3 is TGTGCCAGCTCACTCGGCCGGGGGAACACTGAAGCTTTCTTT.

In its sample, this clone was seen a few times. The CDR3: CASRGAEGPQHF. The CDR3 nucleotides are TGCGCCAGCAGGGGGGCCGAGGGGCCCCAGCATTTT. The chain joins TRBV5-1 to TRBJ1-5; TRBD1 is a possible D gene (6 bases). V dropped 5 bases and J dropped 9 bases, with 12 bases sitting between them. The CDR3 is made up of 12 amino acids. Germline V gives CDR1 SGHRS, CDR2 YFSETQ.

This clone was counted between two and nine times. The rearrangement uses TRBV28 and TRBJ2-7; D ambiguous. From germline, CDR1 is MDHEN and CDR2 SYDVKM. The V end was cut by 6 bases, the J end by 3 bases, with 3 bases between. The CDR3 spans 10 residues. CDR3 amino acids: CASSNYEQYF. The CDR3 region has the DNA TGTGCCAGCAGCAACTACGAGCAGTACTTC. Combining the CDR3 with reference TRBV28 and TRBJ2-7 gives the whole variable domain DVKVTQSSRYLVKRTGEKVFLECVQDMDHENMFWYRQDPGLGLRLIYFSYDVKMKEKGDIPEGYSVSREKKERFSLILESASTNQTSMYLCASSNYEQYFGPGTRLTVT.

This chain uses TRBV28 with TRBJ2-7, with D possibly TRBD2 on 6 matching bases. The CDR3 runs 12 residues. Germline CDR1 reads MDHEN; CDR2 reads SYDVKM. V dropped 7 bases and J dropped 2 bases, with 9 bases sitting between them. CDR3 residues: CASTGGTYEQYF. The CDR3 DNA follows: TGTGCCAGCACCGGGGGAACCTACGAGCAGTACTTC. Drawing the rest from reference TRBV28 and TRBJ2-7, the complete variable domain is DVKVTQSSRYLVKRTGEKVFLECVQDMDHENMFWYRQDPGLGLRLIYFSYDVKMKEKGDIPEGYSVSREKKERFSLILESASTNQTSMYLCASTGGTYEQYFGPGTRLTVT.

This clone turned up a few times. This chain joins TRBV27 and TRBJ1-5; TRBD1 agrees at 10 bases. This CDR3 spans 14 amino acids. The germline V gene encodes CDR1 MNHEY and CDR2 SMNVEV (reference sequence). Unmatched junction bases numbered 6, after V lost 2 bases and J lost 11 bases. DNA for the CDR3: TGTGCCAGCAGTTTAGGGACAGGGGTTTCGTCCCAGCATTTT. It yields the protein CASSLGTGVSSQHF.

This clone was observed a handful of times. The chain combines TRBV6-5 with TRBJ2-1, with 12 bases matching TRBD2. This CDR3 contains 15 residues. From germline, CDR1 is MNHEY and CDR2 SVGAGI. V lost 8 bases to trimming and J lost 9 bases; unmatched junction nucleotides: 11. CDR3 in DNA: TGTGCCAGCGCCGGCTCTAGCGGGAGGGCCCTTGAGCAGTTCTTC. It codes for CASAGSSGRALEQFF.

This clone was picked up a small number of times. The V call is TRBV28, the J call TRBJ1-1; 9 bases line up with TRBD1. V was pared by 11 bases and J by 4 bases, with 11 bases of the junction left unmatched. CDR3 size: 14 residues. Germline-derived CDR1 and CDR2 are MDHEN and SYDVKM. CDR3 coding DNA: TGTGCCCACAAATCGGGACAGGGCTCCACTGAAGCTTTCTTT. Encoded protein: CAHKSGQGSTEAFF.

This clone was recorded a few times. The chain uses TRBV20-1 and TRBJ2-1; no reliable D call. CDR1 is DFQATT and CDR2 is SNEGSKA in the germline V gene (reference sequence). The length of the CDR3 is 10 residues. Trimming stripped 6 bases from V and 9 bases from J, with 9 bases between. The CDR3 protein is CSAVAAEQFF. The CDR3 region has the DNA TGCAGTGCAGTAGCTGCTGAGCAGTTCTTC.

V usage is TRBV29-1 and J usage is TRBJ1-2; the D is unclear. The ends were cut back, 6 bases at V and 9 bases at J, with 11 bases in the middle. Germline V CDR1 and CDR2: SQVTM, ANQGSEA. The CDR3 is 10 residues long. The CDR3 DNA is TGCAGCGTGGGTGAGAGGCGCTACACCTTC. It yields the protein CSVGERRYTF. Looking up the rest from reference TRBV29-1 and TRBJ1-2 gives the full variable domain: SAVISQKPSRDICQRGTSLTIQCQVDSQVTMMFWYRQQPGQSLTLIATANQGSEATYESGFVIDKFPISRPNLTFSTLTVSNMSPEDSSIYLCSVGERRYTFGSGTRLTVV.

The chain has TRBV4-2 and TRBJ1-3; D is ambiguous. V was trimmed by 0 bases and J by 0 bases, leaving 6 bases between them. The CDR3 contains 15 residues. Germline CDR1 is LGHNA and CDR2 is YNFKEQ. CDR3 sequence: CASSQEVYSGNTIYF. Written as DNA, the CDR3 is TGTGCCAGCAGCCAAGAAGTCTACTCTGGAAACACCATATATTTT.

This clone was observed at least ten times. The chain employs TRBV27 and TRBJ1-2, with no clear D. The V end was cut by 5 bases, the J end by 0 bases, with 10 bases between. The CDR3 runs to 14 residues. CDR1 is MNHEY, CDR2 SMNVEV, per germline (reference sequence). The DNA of the CDR3 is TGTGCCAGCAGTGGCTTCGGGGCTAACTATGGCTACACCTTC. This sequence encodes CASSGFGANYGYTF.

This clone has a handful of counts. The chain uses TRBV7-2 and TRBJ1-5; TRBD1 is a possible D gene (5 bases). Deletions cut 1 base from V and 2 bases from J, with 9 bases between. The CDR3 totals 15 residues. CDR1 is SGHTA, CDR2 FQGNSA, per germline. The CDR3 DNA reads TGTGCCAGCAGCTTAGGCCCGGGGGGCAATCAGCCCCAGCATTTT. Protein: CASSLGPGGNQPQHF.

The chain has TRBV5-1 and TRBJ1-5, with no clear D. CDR1 is SGHRS and CDR2 is YFSETQ in the germline V gene. The CDR3 extends over 16 amino acids. Deletions cut 0 bases from V and 0 bases from J, with 10 bases between. In nucleotides, the CDR3 is TGCGCCAGCAGCTTGGGAGATCCCAATAGCAATCAGCCCCAGCATTTT. Residues: CASSLGDPNSNQPQHF.

This clone was seen a few times. The CDR3 nucleotides read TGTGCCAGCAGCCCCGTTAGCGGGACCTCCTACAATGAGCAGTTCTTC. Translation: CASSPVSGTSYNEQFF. The chain has TRBV9 and TRBJ2-1, with 8 nucleotides matching TRBD2. This CDR3 is built from 16 residues. The germline CDR1 and CDR2 sequences are SGDLS and YYNGEE. V dropped 4 bases and J dropped 0; count of bases not matched to a gene: 6.

The CDR3 nucleotides are TGTGCCAGCAGTGAAGACTGGGGGCGCGGGGAGACCCAGTACTTC. Translation: CASSEDWGRGETQYF. V and J are TRBV6-1 and TRBJ2-5; TRBD1 is a possible D gene (6 bases). Trimming removed 1 base from V and 5 bases from J, with 14 bases in between. The CDR3 consists of 15 residues. CDR1 MNHNS and CDR2 SASEGT come from the germline V gene.

Only a few counts were recorded for this clone. The rearrangement uses TRBV7-6 and TRBJ2-7; D call uncertain. The CDR3 totals 13 residues. The germline V gene has CDR1 SGHVS and CDR2 FNYEAQ. Between the trimmed V and J ends, which lost 5 bases and 2 bases, there was a span of 10 bases. CDR3 in amino acids: CASSKSQTYEQYF. The CDR3 DNA is TGTGCCAGCAGCAAATCCCAAACCTACGAGCAGTACTTC.

This clone was detected only a few times. This chain joins TRBV30 and TRBJ2-3, with 11 bases that match TRBD1. J was trimmed by 8 bases and V by 2 bases; bases with no gene match: 6. The length of the CDR3 is 14 residues. Germline V gene sequence: CDR1 GTSNPN, CDR2 SVGIG (reference sequence). CDR3 DNA: TGTGCCTGGAGTCGTTCAGGGACAGGGGGTACGCAGTATTTT. Residues: CAWSRSGTGGTQYF.

This clone was seen more than once but under ten times. This rearrangement joins TRBV29-1 to TRBJ2-3, with a tentative D call TRBD1 (5 bases). Looked up from germline, CDR1 is SQVTM and CDR2 is ANQGSEA. The CDR3 consists of 16 residues. V dropped 2 bases and J dropped 0 bases, with 15 bases sitting between them. This CDR3 reads CSVETARRVSTDTQYF. DNA for the CDR3: TGCAGCGTTGAAACGGCGCGCAGGGTGAGCACAGATACGCAGTATTTT.

The V and J genes are TRBV5-1 and TRBJ2-1; 11 bases align to TRBD2. Germline V gene lookup returns CDR1 SGHRS and CDR2 YFSETQ. V lost 4 bases and J lost 7; bases outside the gene matches: 4. The CDR3 length is 14 residues. The DNA of the CDR3 is TGCGCCAGCAGCCCCACTAGCGGGAGTAATGAGCAGTTCTTC. As protein: CASSPTSGSNEQFF.

This clone showed up just a few times. This rearrangement joins TRBV6-5 to TRBJ2-1; 7 nucleotides match TRBD1. V shed 5 bases and J 6 bases; nucleotides not matched to a gene: 7. Germline CDR1 and CDR2: MNHEY and SVGAGI. The CDR3 has 14 residues. The CDR3 region has the DNA TGTGCCAGCAGTGAACTTCAGGGGGTCAATGAGCAGTTCTTC. Translation: CASSELQGVNEQFF.

There are a few counts of this clone. The V gene is TRBV5-1, the J gene TRBJ2-5; 14 bases line up with TRBD2. V trimming: 4 bases; J trimming: 5 bases; junction bases outside the gene matches: 7. CDR1 is SGHRS and CDR2 is YFSETQ in the germline V gene. CDR3 size: 16 residues. CDR3: CASSAGTSGSLETQYF. CDR3 nucleotide sequence: TGCGCCAGCAGCGCAGGGACTAGCGGGAGTTTGGAGACCCAGTACTTC.

This clone was observed a few times. The V gene is TRBV7-6, the J gene TRBJ2-2; unclear D gene. CDR3 length: 13 residues. Trimming left V 6 bases short and J 7 bases short, with 12 bases between. The V gene's germline CDR1 is SGHVS and CDR2 FNYEAQ. Here the CDR3 reads CASSSDSGGELFF. Here the CDR3 DNA reads TGTGCCAGCAGTTCCGACTCGGGCGGGGAGCTGTTTTTT.

This clone has just a few counts. The chain uses TRBV11-3 and TRBJ2-2; D unresolved. From germline, CDR1 is SGHNT and CDR2 YENEEA. This CDR3 region has 16 residues. The germline V and J ends were trimmed by 1 base and 1 base, with 10 bases remaining between them. This CDR3 is CASSLVESVNTGELFF. The CDR3 DNA is TGTGCCAGCAGCTTAGTTGAGTCGGTGAACACCGGGGAGCTGTTTTTT.

Concerning this clone: This CDR3 is also generated by other DNA sequences in the sample. This chain links TRBV6-5 with TRBJ2-7; D uncertain. Germline CDR1 reads MNHEY; CDR2 reads SVGAGI. The CDR3 is made up of 14 amino acids. Trimming removed 4 bases from V and 2 bases from J, with 12 bases in between. The CDR3 DNA reads as TGTGCCAGCAGTTTCTCAGACGGAGCCTACGAGCAGTACTTC. This translates into CASSFSDGAYEQYF.

The rearrangement joins TRBV2 to TRBJ2-1; 8 bases fit TRBD2. V lost 3 bases and J lost 5; bases outside the gene matches: 9. This CDR3 spans 16 amino acids. Germline values: CDR1 SNHLY, CDR2 FYNNEI. In nucleotides, the CDR3 is TGTGCCAGCAGTGAGGAGGGCCTAGCGGGCCACAATGAGCAGTTCTTC. It is translated as CASSEEGLAGHNEQFF.

This clone was observed a few times. The chain carries TRBV9 and TRBJ1-4; D is possibly TRBD1 (6 bases). The germline V gene encodes CDR1 SGDLS and CDR2 YYNGEE. The CDR3 extends over 14 amino acids. Deletions cut 3 bases from V and 7 bases from J, with 13 bases between. In DNA, the CDR3 is TGTGCCAGCAGCGAAGAAGGGACACTTGAAAAACTGTTTTTT. It specifies CASSEEGTLEKLFF.

This clone has only a few counts. The chain uses TRBV30 and TRBJ2-7, with 8 bases aligning to TRBD2. CDR3 size: 16 residues. V dropped 3 bases and J dropped 1; count of bases not matched to a gene: 11. Per germline, CDR1 GTSNPN and CDR2 SVGIG (reference sequence). CDR3 region: CAWRQTVGLVSYEQYF. The CDR3 coding sequence is TGTGCCTGGAGACAGACAGTGGGACTAGTTTCCTACGAGCAGTACTTC.

The CDR3 protein is CASSSNRAGYNEQFF. The DNA of the CDR3 is TGTGCCAGCAGCTCAAACAGGGCCGGCTACAATGAGCAGTTCTTC. This sequence joins TRBV11-2 and TRBJ2-1, with D perhaps TRBD1 (6 bases). CDR1 and CDR2 (germline): SGHAT, FQNNGV. The CDR3 extends over 15 amino acids. Trimming shortened V by 4 bases and J by 3 bases, and 13 bases separated the two germline ends.

About this clone itself: A much larger clone differs by one base, so this may be a read error. Other DNA sequences of this sample code for an identical CDR3. CDR3 coding DNA: TGTGCCAGCAGCCGACAGGGGAACACTGAAGCTTTCTTT. This codes for CASSRQGNTEAFF. This chain connects TRBV14 to TRBJ1-1, with 7 bases aligning to TRBD1. After removal of 4 bases from V and 1 base from J, the junction contained 0 bases not matched to a gene. In germline, CDR1 is SGHDN, CDR2 FVKESK. The CDR3 runs to 13 residues.

This clone showed up just a few times. The chain uses TRBV9 and TRBJ1-3, with unresolved D. Trimming stripped 5 bases from V and 3 bases from J, with 12 bases between. Germline CDR1 SGDLS, CDR2 YYNGEE. This CDR3 is 14 amino acids long. Here the CDR3 reads CASSREGGGNTIYF. Written as DNA, the CDR3 is TGTGCCAGCAGTCGCGAGGGAGGTGGAAACACCATATATTTT.